This is a list of T cell receptor beta chains from one sample in a study of identical twins. TCRdb fed the 5' RACE reads into MiXCR, producing one record per CDR3 protein. The sample lists around 570,000 distinct CDR3 sequences, nearly 10% occurring once. These records were also assigned to another study, of yellow fever vaccine responses in identical twins.

Sequencing was performed on PBMCs. The receptors shown here come from a woman aged 18-30 years in good health. The CDR3 runs from the conserved cysteine through the conserved F or W. A D gene is named only where the DNA matches it firmly. Size is stated for part of the rows, as once, few or many counts, or as a class when the clone is expanded.

v_call	clone_size	j_call	d_call	cdr3_nt	cdr3_aa
TRBV5-1	-	TRBJ2-1	TRBD2	TGCGCCAGCAGCTTTCCGGGACTAGCGGGATTGAATGAGCAGTTCTTC	CASSFPGLAGLNEQFF
TRBV9	-	TRBJ2-5	-	TGTGCCAGCAGCGTAGCATCCATATCCCAAGAGACCCAGTACTTC	CASSVASISQETQYF
TRBV5-6	many	TRBJ2-1	TRBD1	TGTGCCAGCAGCCCGACAGGGAGCAATGAGCAGTTCTTC	CASSPTGSNEQFF
TRBV29-1	many	TRBJ2-5	TRBD1	TGCAGCGTAGAGGGACAGGTTCTTGGGACCCAGTACTTC	CSVEGQVLGTQYF
TRBV29-1	many	TRBJ2-2	-	TGCAGCGTTTTAGTTCCAGCGGACACCGGGGAGCTGTTTTTT	CSVLVPADTGELFF
TRBV12-3/TRBV12-4	-	TRBJ2-7	TRBD2	TGTGCCAGCAGTTTAGGACGCCGGGCTAGCGGATACGAGCAGTACTTC	CASSLGRRASGYEQYF
TRBV19	many	TRBJ1-1	-	TGTGCCAGTAGTATCCCCAGCTTGAACACTGAAGCTTTCTTT	CASSIPSLNTEAFF
TRBV6-2/TRBV6-3	few	TRBJ1-1	-	TGTGCCAGCAGAGGTCAGTTCACTGAAGCTTTCTTT	CASRGQFTEAFF
TRBV12-3/TRBV12-4	-	TRBJ1-2	TRBD1	TGTGCCAGCAGCCGTTTCGGGACAGGGTACGGCTACACCTTC	CASSRFGTGYGYTF
TRBV12-3/TRBV12-4	many	TRBJ2-1	TRBD1	TGTGCCAGCAGAACCACCGGGACAGGTTATACCCGCGATGAGCAGTTCTTC	CASRTTGTGYTRDEQFF
TRBV27	-	TRBJ2-7	TRBD2	TGTGCCAGCAGTTTAACGGGACTAGCGTCCTACGAGCAGTACTTC	CASSLTGLASYEQYF
TRBV30	-	TRBJ1-1	TRBD1	TGTGCCTGGAGTGTCACAGGGGGCAGGACTGAAGCTTTCTTT	CAWSVTGGRTEAFF
TRBV29-1	many	TRBJ2-1	-	TGCAGCGTAACCCAACGTTCCAGGTCGATGGCAAGCTCCTACAATGAGCAGTTCTTC	CSVTQRSRSMASSYNEQFF
TRBV20-1	many	TRBJ2-1	TRBD2	TGCAGTGCTAGAGATACTAGCGGGGGGCAGTTCTTC	CSARDTSGGQFF
TRBV5-1	few	TRBJ2-7	-	TGCGCCAGCAGCTTGTTCCCGACAGTTTCCTACGAGCAGTACTTC	CASSLFPTVSYEQYF
TRBV10-3	many	TRBJ1-1	-	TGTGCCATCAGTTCCGACACTACGGATGAAGCTTTCTTT	CAISSDTTDEAFF
TRBV29-1	many	TRBJ2-1	TRBD1	TGCAGCGCGGGACAGAGCTCCTACAATGAGCAGTTCTTC	CSAGQSSYNEQFF
TRBV20-1	-	TRBJ2-2	-	TGCAGTGCCCCCTTAGCGGCCGACCTCACCGGGGAGCTGTTTTTT	CSAPLAADLTGELFF
TRBV7-2	-	TRBJ2-3	-	TGTGCCAGCAGCTCACAAGGACAGCGGCAGTATTTT	CASSSQGQRQYF
TRBV29-1	few	TRBJ2-5	TRBD1	TGCAGCCCCACGACAGGGGAGGAGACCCAGTACTTC	CSPTTGEETQYF
TRBV3-1	few	TRBJ2-7	-	TGTGCCAGCAGACCAACGTCCCCCGGGACTCTTCAGTACTTC	CASRPTSPGTLQYF
TRBV12-3/TRBV12-4	once	TRBJ2-7	TRBD2	TGTGCCAGCACCCGGACTAGCGGAGAAGGCGAGCAGTACTTC	CASTRTSGEGEQYF
TRBV24-1	-	TRBJ2-2	TRBD2	TGTGCCACCTCCCCCCTAGCGGACACCGGGGAGCTGTTTTTT	CATSPLADTGELFF
TRBV7-3	many	TRBJ2-5	-	TGTGCCAGCAGCCTCGTAGGGGGGGCCGGAGAGACCCAGTACTTC	CASSLVGGAGETQYF
TRBV7-9	-	TRBJ2-5	-	TGTGCCAGCAGCTTAGGGAACCGGGGACCACAAGAGACCCAGTACTTC	CASSLGNRGPQETQYF
TRBV25-1	many	TRBJ2-4	-	TGTGCCAGCAGTGAAAAGGGTGTAGCAGGGCCTTCGGACATTCAGTACTTC	CASSEKGVAGPSDIQYF
TRBV20-1	many	TRBJ2-5	TRBD2	TGCAGTGCTAGAGTTTTTGGCCTAGCGGGAAACTGGGAGACCCAGTACTTC	CSARVFGLAGNWETQYF
TRBV7-2	many	TRBJ2-5	TRBD2	TGTGCCAGCAGCCGCGGGGGGGGATCCCCTGAGACCCAGTACTTC	CASSRGGGSPETQYF
TRBV5-1	few	TRBJ2-6	-	TGCGCCAGCAGCTCCGCTGGGCAAAACTCTGGGGCCAACGTCCTGACTTTC	CASSSAGQNSGANVLTF
TRBV20-1	few	TRBJ2-7	TRBD1	TGCAGTGCTAGCCAGACAGGGCGCACCTACGAGCAGTACTTC	CSASQTGRTYEQYF
TRBV25-1	-	TRBJ2-1	TRBD1	TGTGCCAGCAGTGCAGCAAGGGGGCAATACAATGAGCAGTTCTTC	CASSAARGQYNEQFF
TRBV2	few	TRBJ2-4	TRBD2	TGTGCCAGCAGGCGGGGGGGCGGTGAAAACATTCAGTACTTC	CASRRGGGENIQYF
TRBV12-3/TRBV12-4	few	TRBJ2-1	TRBD1	TGTGCCAGCAGCCCGAAGGGGGCCTCCTACAATGAGCAGTTCTTC	CASSPKGASYNEQFF
TRBV10-3	-	TRBJ1-1	-	TGTGCCATCAGTGTAAAGGGCACTGAAGCTTTCTTT	CAISVKGTEAFF
TRBV6-1	-	TRBJ2-5	-	TGTGCCAGCAGGAACGGGGATTACCAAGAGACCCAGTACTTC	CASRNGDYQETQYF
TRBV5-1	many	TRBJ1-1	-	TGCGCCAGCAGCGTGGACGTGAACACTGAAGCTTTCTTT	CASSVDVNTEAFF
TRBV20-1	-	TRBJ2-3	-	TGCAGCCAGACCTGGGCGGGGAGCACAGATACGCAGTATTTT	CSQTWAGSTDTQYF
TRBV28	few	TRBJ2-7	TRBD1	TGTGCCAGCGGCAGGGGGAACCCCTCCTACGAGCAGTACTTC	CASGRGNPSYEQYF
TRBV20-1	many	TRBJ2-7	-	TGCAGTGCTAGAGACCATAGGACAGTGACCTACGAGCAGTACTTC	CSARDHRTVTYEQYF
TRBV10-3	few	TRBJ1-1	-	TGTGCCATCAGTGAGTTCTTGAACACTGAAGCTTTCTTT	CAISEFLNTEAFF
TRBV20-1	-	TRBJ2-1	TRBD2	TGCAGTGCCTCAACTAGCGGGAGGGCCTCGGTTGAGCAGTTCTTC	CSASTSGRASVEQFF
TRBV12-3/TRBV12-4	many	TRBJ1-1	-	TGTGCCAGCAGGGATGACAGTGTGGTTGAAGCTTTCTTT	CASRDDSVVEAFF
TRBV20-1	many	TRBJ2-7	-	TGCAGTGCCAAAGCCAGCCTTGCCCTATCCTACGAGCAGTACTTC	CSAKASLALSYEQYF
TRBV20-1	-	TRBJ2-1	TRBD2	TGCAGTGCTGAGGGACTAGCGGATTACAATGAGCAGTTCTTC	CSAEGLADYNEQFF
TRBV20-1	few	TRBJ2-2	TRBD2	TGCAGTGCTTCTTACTCGGGAGGGAACACCGGGGAGCTGTTTTTT	CSASYSGGNTGELFF
TRBV7-2	many	TRBJ1-3	-	TGTGCCAGCAGCTTCGGGAGCTCTGGAAACACCATATATTTT	CASSFGSSGNTIYF
TRBV20-1	few	TRBJ2-7	TRBD2	TGCAGTGCGACGAAACTAGCGGGCGGCGCCTACGAGCAGTACTTC	CSATKLAGGAYEQYF
TRBV20-1	-	TRBJ2-3	TRBD2	TGCAGTGCTAGATACTCTAGCGGGGGGGATACGCAGTATTTT	CSARYSSGGDTQYF
TRBV12-3/TRBV12-4	-	TRBJ2-7	TRBD2	TGTGCCAGCAGTTTTAGGGAGGGCAGCGACGAGCAGTACTTC	CASSFREGSDEQYF
TRBV12-5	few	TRBJ2-7	TRBD2	TGTGCTAGTGGTTTCCGACCTAGCGGGAGTCCCGCCTACGAGCAGTACTTC	CASGFRPSGSPAYEQYF
TRBV27	-	TRBJ2-7	-	TGTGCCAGCAGTTTATCAGGCAGCGAGCAGTACTTC	CASSLSGSEQYF
TRBV20-1	-	TRBJ2-1	TRBD2	TGCAGTGCTAGCCATTTACTAGCGGGTATCGGGGGCGAGCAGTTCTTC	CSASHLLAGIGGEQFF
TRBV5-5	-	TRBJ2-1	TRBD1	TGTGCCAGCAGCCCTGGACAGGGGCGCGGGGATGAGCAGTTCTTC	CASSPGQGRGDEQFF
TRBV28	few	TRBJ2-6	-	TGTGCCAGCAGCCGCGATAGTCTTGGGGCCAACGTCCTGACTTTC	CASSRDSLGANVLTF
TRBV6-5	few	TRBJ2-5	-	TGTGCCAGCAGTTCGGGGTGGTCAGGGGAAGAGACCCAGTACTTC	CASSSGWSGEETQYF
TRBV7-9	few	TRBJ2-1	-	TGTGCCAGCAGCCCCCCAGAGGACCTCACCTACAATGAGCAGTTCTTC	CASSPPEDLTYNEQFF